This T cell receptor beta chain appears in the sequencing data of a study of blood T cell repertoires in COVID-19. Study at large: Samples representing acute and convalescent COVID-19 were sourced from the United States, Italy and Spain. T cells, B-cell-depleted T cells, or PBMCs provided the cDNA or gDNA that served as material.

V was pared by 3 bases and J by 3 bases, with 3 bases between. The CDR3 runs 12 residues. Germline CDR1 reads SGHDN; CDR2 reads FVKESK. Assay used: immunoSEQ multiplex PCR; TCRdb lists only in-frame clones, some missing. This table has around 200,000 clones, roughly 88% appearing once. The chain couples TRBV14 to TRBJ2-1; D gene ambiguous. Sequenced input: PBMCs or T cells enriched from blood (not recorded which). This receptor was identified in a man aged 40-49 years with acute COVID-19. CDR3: CASSHYYNEQFF. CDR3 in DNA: TGTGCCAGCAGCCACTACTACAATGAGCAGTTCTTC.